One sample yielded the 29 T cell receptor beta chains listed below, sequenced in a study of blood T cell repertoires in COVID-19 (dated by TCRdb to the early 2020s). Preparation of the library involved the immunoSEQ multiplex PCR assay. This immuneACCESS table, as held by TCRdb, lists in-frame sequences with V and J called but not all clones. Of the missing ones, under half trace to an unresolved V gene in checked studies; the others have no known cause. The sample table shows about 93,000 clones, and roughly 90% are seen once. Of the sample, 1.5% is held by the ten largest clones. Sequenced input: peripheral blood. These receptors all stem from a human donor with active COVID-19. The donor label of this sample is uncertain.

The chain couples TRBV3-1 (or the pseudogene TRBV3-2) to TRBJ2-5; 7 nucleotides agree with TRBD2. The V and J ends lost 4 bases and 3 bases, in that order; junction bases with no gene match: 2. Germline values: CDR1 LGHDT, CDR2 YNNKEL (reference sequence). The CDR3 has 13 residues. CDR3 residues: CASSRGTKETQYF. DNA of the CDR3: TGTGCCAGCAGCCGTGGGACTAAAGAGACCCAGTACTTC.

The rearrangement links TRBV9 to TRBJ1-2; tentative D call: TRBD1 (6 bases). The CDR3 consists of 17 residues. Germline CDR1 reads SGDLS; CDR2 reads YYNGEE. Between the trimmed V and J ends, which lost 2 bases and 0 bases, there was a span of 17 bases. The CDR3 DNA sequence: TGTGCCAGCAGCGTCAGTAGGGGGATCGGGACTAACTATGGCTACACCTTC. As protein: CASSVSRGIGTNYGYTF.

This clone was recorded once. The chain has TRBV7-9 and TRBJ1-1, with D maybe TRBD1 (5 bases). This CDR3 region has 14 residues. Looked up from germline, CDR1 is SEHNR and CDR2 is FQNEAQ (reference sequence). Trimming took 3 bases from V and 6 from J, leaving 14 bases between them. The CDR3 bases are TGTGCCAGCAGCTTTTCCCAGGGTGGGGCTGAAGCTTTCTTT. Encoded protein: CASSFSQGGAEAFF.

The rearrangement joins TRBV5-1 to TRBJ1-2; 10 nucleotides agree with TRBD1. The length of the CDR3 is 16 residues. The junction had 6 bases not matched to a gene; V was cut back by 0 bases and J by 4 bases. Germline V gives CDR1 SGHRS, CDR2 YFSETQ. The CDR3 coding sequence is TGCGCCAGCAGCTTGGCCGGGACAGGGGCTATCTATGGCTACACCTTC. Translation: CASSLAGTGAIYGYTF.

The chain carries TRBV5-6 and TRBJ2-7; D uncertain. CDR1 and CDR2 (germline): SGHDT, YYEEEE. The ends were cut back, 0 bases at V and 3 bases at J, with 7 bases in the middle. This CDR3 is 13 amino acids long. CDR3 sequence (DNA): TGTGCCAGCAGCTTGGGCCGGAGCTACGAGCAGTACTTC. It yields the protein CASSLGRSYEQYF.

The V and J genes are TRBV3-1 (or the pseudogene TRBV3-2) and TRBJ2-5; tentatively, D is TRBD2 (5 bases). The CDR3 extends over 14 amino acids. Per germline, CDR1 LGHDT and CDR2 YNNKEL (reference sequence). V lost 4 bases, J lost 0 bases, and 9 bases lay in between. The CDR3 sequence is CASSPRRDQETQYF. The CDR3 DNA reads as TGTGCCAGCAGCCCTCGGCGGGACCAAGAGACCCAGTACTTC.

This clone was seen only once. V usage is TRBV5-1 and J usage is TRBJ2-7; 7 bases line up with TRBD1. The length of the CDR3 is 15 residues. Germline V CDR1 and CDR2: SGHRS, YFSETQ. V was pared by 0 bases and J by 4 bases, with 7 bases of the junction left unmatched. The CDR3 here is CASSLVPGGSYEQYF. CDR3 bases: TGCGCCAGCAGCTTGGTGCCAGGGGGATCATACGAGCAGTACTTC.

The V call is TRBV27, the J call TRBJ1-2, with 7 bases lining up with TRBD1. With 1 base clipped from V and 8 bases from J, the junction kept 4 bases outside the gene matches. This CDR3 is built from 13 residues. The germline CDR1 and CDR2 sequences are MNHEY and SMNVEV (reference sequence). The CDR3 bases are TGTGCCAGCAGTTTATTAGGGGGCCGAGGCTACACCTTC. Translation: CASSLLGGRGYTF.

This chain links TRBV28 with TRBJ2-2; 11 bases are a match to TRBD1. Germline V gene lookup returns CDR1 MDHEN and CDR2 SYDVKM. V shed 6 bases and J 6 bases; nucleotides not matched to a gene: 6. The CDR3 consists of 15 residues. The CDR3 DNA reads as TGTGCCAGCAGAACGGGGGGACAGGGGGCCGGGGAGCTGTTTTTT. Translating gives CASRTGGQGAGELFF.

This chain joins TRBV9 and TRBJ2-3; possible D gene TRBD2, 5 bases. Germline V gene lookup returns CDR1 SGDLS and CDR2 YYNGEE. The CDR3 runs 14 residues. V was trimmed by 3 bases and J by 3 bases, leaving 11 bases between them. In DNA, the CDR3 is TGTGCCAGCAGCGCACTCAGAGGGACAGATACGCAGTATTTT. As protein: CASSALRGTDTQYF.

V usage is TRBV9 and J usage is TRBJ1-5, with 10 positions matching TRBD1. Losses at the gene ends were 4 bases for V and 6 bases for J; bases not matched to a gene: 4. This CDR3 comprises 14 residues. The germline gives CDR1 SGDLS, CDR2 YYNGEE. The DNA for the CDR3 is TGTGCCAGCAGCCGAGGGACAGGGGTTCAGCCCCAGCATTTT. As protein: CASSRGTGVQPQHF.

This clone has just a few counts. This CDR3 reads CASSPQGQGRSYEQYF. The DNA for the CDR3 is TGTGCCAGCAGCCCCCAGGGACAGGGGAGGTCCTACGAGCAGTACTTC. This chain uses TRBV7-9 with TRBJ2-7; 10 bases are a match to TRBD1. The CDR3 contains 16 residues. Trimming at V came to 5 bases and at J to 1 base, leaving 8 bases not matched to a gene. Germline assignment: CDR1 SEHNR and CDR2 FQNEAQ (reference sequence).

The rearrangement joins TRBV30 to TRBJ1-2, with TRBD1 as a possible D gene (6 bases). The CDR3 covers 14 residues. Per germline, CDR1 GTSNPN and CDR2 SVGIG (reference sequence). Trimming shortened V by 1 base and J by 4 bases, and 13 bases separated the two germline ends. Here the CDR3 reads CAWSGTAQTYGYTF. For the CDR3, the DNA is TGTGCCTGGAGTGGGACAGCGCAAACCTATGGCTACACCTTC.

The chain employs TRBV7-2 and TRBJ2-5, with 7 bases lining up with TRBD2. V trimming: 2 bases; J trimming: 1 base; junction bases outside the gene matches: 4. The CDR3 runs 15 residues. Germline-derived CDR1 and CDR2 are SGHTA and FQGNSA. DNA for the CDR3: TGTGCCAGCAGCTTATGGGGGGGAGGCCAAGAGACCCAGTACTTC. Translating gives CASSLWGGGQETQYF.

The V call is TRBV6-5, the J call TRBJ1-1; D unclear. The CDR3 sequence is 14 residues long. V was shortened by 6 bases and J by 1 base, with 12 bases between the two germline ends. The germline gives CDR1 MNHEY, CDR2 SVGAGI. The DNA for the CDR3 is TGTGCCAGCAGCAAAGAAGTGAGGAACACTGAAGCTTTCTTT. It codes for CASSKEVRNTEAFF.

This clone came up a few times. The rearrangement uses TRBV7-9 and TRBJ1-3; D call uncertain. V was trimmed by 2 bases and J by 0 bases, leaving 5 bases between them. The germline CDR1 and CDR2 sequences are SEHNR and FQNEAQ (reference sequence). The CDR3 has 14 amino acids. The DNA of the CDR3 is TGTGCCAGCAGCTTACAGGACTCTGGAAACACCATATATTTT. Its translation: CASSLQDSGNTIYF.

The V and J genes are TRBV7-9 and TRBJ1-1; tentative D call: TRBD1 (6 bases). Trimming shortened V by 5 bases and J by 0 bases, and 10 bases separated the two germline ends. The CDR3 has 14 residues. The V gene's germline CDR1 is SEHNR and CDR2 FQNEAQ (reference sequence). CDR3 protein: CASSRAGVNTEAFF. The CDR3 coding sequence is TGTGCCAGCAGCAGGGCAGGGGTGAACACTGAAGCTTTCTTT. The complete variable domain, with remaining parts taken from reference TRBV7-9 and TRBJ1-1, reads DTGVSQNPRHKITKRGQNVTFRCDPISEHNRLYWYRQTLGQGPEFLTYFQNEAQLEKSRLLSDRFSAERPKGSFSTLEIQRTEQGDSAMYLCASSRAGVNTEAFFGQGTRLTVV.

The sample holds a few counts of this clone. The chain links TRBV7-9 to TRBJ1-3; D is uncertain. CDR3 length equals 13 residues. Trimming stripped 5 bases from V and 8 bases from J, with 13 bases between. Germline V gives CDR1 SEHNR, CDR2 FQNEAQ (reference sequence). Here the CDR3 reads CASSLLVRDTIYF. The CDR3, as DNA: TGTGCCAGCAGCCTCCTCGTCCGGGACACCATATATTTT.

V gene TRBV4-3 combines with J gene TRBJ1-3, with TRBD1 identical over 11 bases. The CDR3 consists of 15 residues. V shed 5 bases, J shed 7 bases, and the junction held 7 bases outside the gene matches. The germline V gene has CDR1 LGHNA and CDR2 YSLEER. The CDR3 nucleotides are TGCGCCAGCAGCGTGGGGACAGGGGGAAGTAACACCATATATTTT. Amino acid sequence: CASSVGTGGSNTIYF.

This chain links TRBV19 with TRBJ1-5; no definite D call. CDR3 length: 15 residues. Trimming stripped 2 bases from V and 3 bases from J, with 11 bases between. Germline values: CDR1 LNHDA, CDR2 SQIVND (reference sequence). Here the CDR3 DNA reads TGTGCCAGTAGTATAAATCCACTTTCCAATCAGCCCCAGCATTTT. It codes for CASSINPLSNQPQHF.

The chain combines TRBV12-5 with TRBJ1-5; tentative D call: TRBD1 (5 bases). Germline CDR1 is LGHNT and CDR2 is FRNRAP. This CDR3 has 16 amino acids. V lost 0 bases and J lost 0, with 9 bases in between. The CDR3 loop reads CASGLVSGDSNQPQHF. The CDR3 region has the DNA TGTGCTAGTGGTTTGGTTTCGGGGGATAGCAATCAGCCCCAGCATTTT.

The chain has TRBV19 and TRBJ2-1, with D possibly TRBD2 on 6 matching bases. Germline V gene sequence: CDR1 LNHDA, CDR2 SQIVND (reference sequence). The V gene lost 6 bases and the J gene lost 8 bases, with 29 bases spanning the gap. This CDR3 has 18 residues. DNA for the CDR3: TGTGCCAGTAGACCCCGAGTCGGGGGTTCGGGATTGACATATGAGCAGTTCTTC. Translating gives CASRPRVGGSGLTYEQFF.

This sequence joins TRBV27 and TRBJ1-6; 9 nucleotides align to TRBD1. V lost 6 bases, J lost 8 bases, and 5 bases stayed unmatched. The germline V gene has CDR1 MNHEY and CDR2 SMNVEV (reference sequence). There are 14 residues in the CDR3. The CDR3 coding sequence is TGTGCCAGCAGCTCCGGGACAGGGTATTCACCCCTCCACTTT. Its translation is CASSSGTGYSPLHF.

This sequence joins TRBV2 and TRBJ2-5, with a weak D call TRBD2 (7 bases). This CDR3 has 14 residues. V was shortened by 8 bases and J by 4 bases, with 17 bases between the two germline ends. Germline V gene lookup returns CDR1 SNHLY and CDR2 FYNNEI. The CDR3 reads CASGGGHRRETQYF. The CDR3 nucleotides are TGTGCCAGCGGGGGGGGCCATCGTAGAGAGACCCAGTACTTC.

The rearrangement joins TRBV4-3 to TRBJ1-3; a possible D gene is TRBD1 (5 bases). V dropped 8 bases and J dropped 0 bases, with 11 bases sitting between them. The CDR3 covers 14 residues. Per the germline V gene, CDR1 is LGHNA and CDR2 is YSLEER. CDR3 sequence (DNA): TGCGCCAGCGGGGTGGGGGGCTCTGGAAACACCATATATTTT. This codes for CASGVGGSGNTIYF.

The chain has TRBV5-4 and TRBJ1-1, with 10 bases matching TRBD1. CDR1 and CDR2 (germline): SGHNT, YYREEE (reference sequence). The trim removed 4 bases at V and 0 bases at J, leaving 6 bases unmatched. The CDR3 contains 16 residues. DNA for the CDR3: TGTGCCAGCAGCCAGGGACAGGGGAAGATGAACACTGAAGCTTTCTTT. It translates to CASSQGQGKMNTEAFF.

This chain connects TRBV7-3 to TRBJ2-1; 13 bases agree with TRBD2. This CDR3 is 16 amino acids long. Trimming at V came to 0 bases and at J to 5 bases, leaving 1 base not matched to a gene. Germline assignment: CDR1 SGHTA and CDR2 FQGTGA. CDR3 amino acids: CASSLTTSGGNNEQFF. The CDR3 region has the DNA TGTGCCAGCAGCTTAACGACTAGCGGGGGGAACAATGAGCAGTTCTTC.

The chain combines TRBV27 with TRBJ2-7, with TRBD1 matching 10 bases. Per the germline V gene, CDR1 is MNHEY and CDR2 is SMNVEV (reference sequence). The CDR3 is 15 residues long. Trimming at V came to 1 base and at J to 5 bases, leaving 5 bases not matched to a gene. CDR3 region: CASSLYGTGADEQYF. Written as DNA, the CDR3 is TGTGCCAGCAGTTTATATGGGACAGGGGCAGACGAGCAGTACTTC.

The rearrangement uses TRBV5-4 and TRBJ2-3; 12 bases align to TRBD2. The CDR3 runs 17 residues. V shed 1 base and J 7 bases; nucleotides not matched to a gene: 10. The germline CDR1 and CDR2 sequences are SGHNT and YYREEE (reference sequence). CDR3 sequence (DNA): TGTGCCAGCAGCTTGAAGCTGACTAGCGGGGGCGAGAATACGCAGTATTTT. As protein: CASSLKLTSGGENTQYF.